These T cell receptor beta chains were read from a single sample in a study of T cell repertoires in cytomegalovirus infection. One entry per CDR3 protein, called by TCRdb with MiXCR from the reads. The sample consists of more than 500,000 distinct CDR3 sequences, about 17% of them appearing once. Sequencing was done on a sample of CD8+ T cells from PBMCs. The receptor set was obtained from a human donor in good health (CMV status not recorded). Some clones in this sample may be carry-over from other donors' samples. The CDR3 runs from the conserved cysteine through the conserved F or W. D genes are given only for firm matches. Some rows have no size entry. The others give once, few or many, or a class for an expanded clone.

j_gene: TRBJ1-4; v_gene: TRBV7-9; d_gene: .; abundance: few; CDR3nt: TGTGCCAGCAGTCTAGCGGGGGTTCAGGAAAAACTGTTTTTT; CDR3aa: CASSLAGVQEKLFF
j_gene: TRBJ2-2; v_gene: TRBV10-3; d_gene: .; abundance: .; CDR3nt: TGTGCCATCAGTGAGTCGGCGGGGAACGCGAACACCGGGGAGCTGTTTTTT; CDR3aa: CAISESAGNANTGELFF
j_gene: TRBJ2-7; v_gene: TRBV5-4; d_gene: .; abundance: .; CDR3nt: TGTGCCAGCAGCTTAACCGGACAGGGAGGGAACTACGATCAGTACTTC; CDR3aa: CASSLTGQGGNYDQYF
j_gene: TRBJ1-5; v_gene: TRBV12-5; d_gene: .; abundance: .; CDR3nt: TGTGCTAGTGGTTTGCCCGGGGGAGGACATCAGCCCCAGCATTTT; CDR3aa: CASGLPGGGHQPQHF
j_gene: TRBJ1-2; v_gene: TRBV27; d_gene: .; abundance: many; CDR3nt: TGTGCCAGCAGTGGGAGCGGGGGGCTCATAAGTGGCTACACCTTC; CDR3aa: CASSGSGGLISGYTF
j_gene: TRBJ1-1; v_gene: TRBV13; d_gene: .; abundance: few; CDR3nt: TGTGCCAGCACATCGACGGAGGGAGGGGTGCCTGAAGCTTTCTTT; CDR3aa: CASTSTEGGVPEAFF
j_gene: TRBJ1-1; v_gene: TRBV4-1; d_gene: .; abundance: few; CDR3nt: TGCGCCAGCAGCCCCGCGGGGGGGGTGGGTGAAGCTTTCTTT; CDR3aa: CASSPAGGVGEAFF
j_gene: TRBJ1-4; v_gene: TRBV6-5; d_gene: TRBD1; abundance: many; CDR3nt: TGTGCCAGCAGTCCGACAGGGGGCAGTGAAAAACTGTTTTTT; CDR3aa: CASSPTGGSEKLFF
j_gene: TRBJ2-7; v_gene: TRBV7-8; d_gene: TRBD1; abundance: many; CDR3nt: TGTGCCAGCAGCCAGGACAGGGAGTACCCCTACGAGCAGTACTTC; CDR3aa: CASSQDREYPYEQYF
j_gene: TRBJ2-1; v_gene: TRBV7-9; d_gene: .; abundance: few; CDR3nt: TGTGCCAGCAGCTTAGGGTATAAGGGTAATCATGAGCAGTTCTTC; CDR3aa: CASSLGYKGNHEQFF
j_gene: TRBJ2-7; v_gene: TRBV7-9; d_gene: .; abundance: .; CDR3nt: TGTGCCAGCAGCCCCTGGGACGGCGGATGGGCGGAGTACTTC; CDR3aa: CASSPWDGGWAEYF
j_gene: TRBJ2-7; v_gene: TRBV9; d_gene: TRBD2; abundance: many; CDR3nt: TGTGCCAGCAGCGTAGTGGCTAGCGGCGAATACGAGCAGTACTTC; CDR3aa: CASSVVASGEYEQYF
j_gene: TRBJ1-1; v_gene: TRBV7-6; d_gene: TRBD1; abundance: .; CDR3nt: TGTGCCAGCAGCCAGATCGGGACAGTATTT; CDR3aa: CASSQIGTVF
j_gene: TRBJ2-7; v_gene: TRBV7-9; d_gene: .; abundance: .; CDR3nt: TGTGCCAGCAGCATAGATGGGTGGGCGATATACGAGCAGTACTTC; CDR3aa: CASSIDGWAIYEQYF
j_gene: TRBJ2-1; v_gene: TRBV4-1; d_gene: .; abundance: .; CDR3nt: TGCGCCAGCAGCCAAGACGGGCTAAATGAGCAGTTCTTC; CDR3aa: CASSQDGLNEQFF
j_gene: TRBJ1-2; v_gene: TRBV4-1; d_gene: TRBD1; abundance: many; CDR3nt: TGCGCCAGCAGCCTTCCGGGACAGTACTATGGCTACACCTTC; CDR3aa: CASSLPGQYYGYTF
j_gene: TRBJ1-2; v_gene: TRBV6-6; d_gene: .; abundance: .; CDR3nt: TGTGCCAGCAGTTATACGTATGGCTACACCTTC; CDR3aa: CASSYTYGYTF
j_gene: TRBJ2-5; v_gene: TRBV20-1; d_gene: .; abundance: few; CDR3nt: TGCAGTGCTCCTTCGGACAGCGGAGAGACCCAGTACTTC; CDR3aa: CSAPSDSGETQYF
j_gene: TRBJ2-1; v_gene: TRBV30; d_gene: TRBD2; abundance: few; CDR3nt: TGTGCCTGGACCCTAGCGGGGGGCAATGAGCAGTTCTTC; CDR3aa: CAWTLAGGNEQFF
j_gene: TRBJ2-7; v_gene: TRBV27; d_gene: .; abundance: .; CDR3nt: TGTGCCAGCAGTTTAGACAGGCCCCCCTCCTACGAGCAGTACTTC; CDR3aa: CASSLDRPPSYEQYF
j_gene: TRBJ2-1; v_gene: TRBV7-3; d_gene: TRBD2; abundance: many; CDR3nt: TGTGCCAGCAGCTTACTAGCGGGAGAAAATAATGAGCAGTTCTTC; CDR3aa: CASSLLAGENNEQFF
j_gene: TRBJ2-5; v_gene: TRBV3-1; d_gene: .; abundance: few; CDR3nt: TGTGCCAGCAGTCCAGAGGGGTCCAAGGACCAATACCAAGAGACCCAGTACTTC; CDR3aa: CASSPEGSKDQYQETQYF
j_gene: TRBJ2-1; v_gene: TRBV5-4; d_gene: .; abundance: .; CDR3nt: TGTGCCAGCAGCGGACCTGACGCGGACTACAATGAGCAGTTCTTC; CDR3aa: CASSGPDADYNEQFF
j_gene: TRBJ1-5; v_gene: TRBV5-5; d_gene: TRBD1; abundance: few; CDR3nt: TGTGCCAGCAGCTGGAGGACAGGGGGCAATCAGCCCCAGCATTTT; CDR3aa: CASSWRTGGNQPQHF
j_gene: TRBJ2-7; v_gene: TRBV10-3; d_gene: TRBD1; abundance: few; CDR3nt: TGTGCCACCATGGCGGGACAGGGGGCGACGTACGAGCAGTACTTC; CDR3aa: CATMAGQGATYEQYF
j_gene: TRBJ2-3; v_gene: TRBV7-3; d_gene: .; abundance: many; CDR3nt: TGTGCCAGCAGCTTAACCCCGCCTTACCAAATCACAGATACGCAGTATTTT; CDR3aa: CASSLTPPYQITDTQYF
j_gene: TRBJ2-6; v_gene: TRBV7-2; d_gene: TRBD1; abundance: many; CDR3nt: TGTGCCAGCAGCTTAAATCCCGGGACAGCTAGCTCTGGGGCCAACGTCCTGACTTTC; CDR3aa: CASSLNPGTASSGANVLTF
j_gene: TRBJ2-1; v_gene: TRBV5-1; d_gene: .; abundance: once; CDR3nt: TGCGCCAGCCAGCCCCCCGGGCGGTATGAGCAGTTCTTC; CDR3aa: CASQPPGRYEQFF
j_gene: TRBJ2-3; v_gene: TRBV9; d_gene: .; abundance: .; CDR3nt: TGTGCCAGCAGCGTAGCGATCCCAAGGGATACGCAGTATTTT; CDR3aa: CASSVAIPRDTQYF
j_gene: TRBJ2-7; v_gene: TRBV7-9; d_gene: TRBD1; abundance: once; CDR3nt: TGTGCCAGCAGCTCACCCGGGACAGGGGCGGACGAGCAGTACTTC; CDR3aa: CASSSPGTGADEQYF
j_gene: TRBJ1-1; v_gene: TRBV5-5; d_gene: .; abundance: many; CDR3nt: TGTGCCAGCAGCTCCTTCCAGGGGAGGTACACTGAAGCTTTCTTT; CDR3aa: CASSSFQGRYTEAFF
j_gene: TRBJ1-2; v_gene: TRBV4-1; d_gene: .; abundance: few; CDR3nt: TGCGCCAGCAGCCAAGATCGACGACAAAGGGTCGGCTACACCTTC; CDR3aa: CASSQDRRQRVGYTF
j_gene: TRBJ1-2; v_gene: TRBV20-1; d_gene: .; abundance: .; CDR3nt: TGCAGTGCTAGAGAAAGGACAGCTTCTCTCTATGGCTACACCTTC; CDR3aa: CSARERTASLYGYTF
j_gene: TRBJ2-3; v_gene: TRBV11-2; d_gene: .; abundance: many; CDR3nt: TGTGCCAGCAGCTTAGTTTTTTACGAACCCACAGATACGCAGTATTTT; CDR3aa: CASSLVFYEPTDTQYF
j_gene: TRBJ2-7; v_gene: TRBV5-1; d_gene: .; abundance: .; CDR3nt: TGCGCCAGCAGCGAGTCTGCTTTCGACGAGCAGTACTTC; CDR3aa: CASSESAFDEQYF
j_gene: TRBJ2-1; v_gene: TRBV9; d_gene: TRBD2; abundance: .; CDR3nt: TGTGCCAGCAGCTCTCCGGAACTAGCGGGATTGGGTGAGCAGTTCTTC; CDR3aa: CASSSPELAGLGEQFF
j_gene: TRBJ1-5; v_gene: TRBV19; d_gene: .; abundance: .; CDR3nt: TGTGCCAGTAGTATTTATTCCCCAAGCAATCAGCCCCAGCATTTT; CDR3aa: CASSIYSPSNQPQHF
j_gene: TRBJ1-1; v_gene: TRBV19; d_gene: .; abundance: .; CDR3nt: TGTGCCAGTAGTGGGGGAGACGGTTCTGAAGCTTTCTTT; CDR3aa: CASSGGDGSEAFF
j_gene: TRBJ2-1; v_gene: TRBV7-2; d_gene: .; abundance: many; CDR3nt: TGTGCCAGCAGCCCTGAATTTATCTACAATGAGCAGTTCTTC; CDR3aa: CASSPEFIYNEQFF
j_gene: TRBJ2-3; v_gene: TRBV15; d_gene: .; abundance: many; CDR3nt: TGTGCCACCAGCAGAGATGGCTTGTCTGGGGGGGGCGGCACAGATACGCAGTATTTT; CDR3aa: CATSRDGLSGGGGTDTQYF
j_gene: TRBJ2-3; v_gene: TRBV6-4; d_gene: .; abundance: .; CDR3nt: TGTGCCAGCAGTGAAGGGATTGGCACAGATACGCAGTATTTT; CDR3aa: CASSEGIGTDTQYF
j_gene: TRBJ2-7; v_gene: TRBV6-8; d_gene: TRBD2; abundance: once; CDR3nt: TGTGCCAGCAGTTACACGTCTAGCGGGACCTACGAGCAGTACTTC; CDR3aa: CASSYTSSGTYEQYF
j_gene: TRBJ1-4; v_gene: TRBV7-9; d_gene: .; abundance: many; CDR3nt: TGTGCCAGCAGCACCGCGGCAGGGCCAAATGAAAAACTGTTTTTT; CDR3aa: CASSTAAGPNEKLFF
j_gene: TRBJ2-5; v_gene: TRBV24-1; d_gene: TRBD2; abundance: many; CDR3nt: TGTGCCACCAGTGGTAGCGGGGAGAAAGAGACCCAGTACTTC; CDR3aa: CATSGSGEKETQYF
j_gene: TRBJ2-1; v_gene: TRBV12-3/TRBV12-4; d_gene: .; abundance: few; CDR3nt: TGTGCCAGCAGTTCAGGACGGCCCAATGAGCAGTTCTTC; CDR3aa: CASSSGRPNEQFF
j_gene: TRBJ2-1; v_gene: TRBV28; d_gene: TRBD2; abundance: many; CDR3nt: TGTGCCAGCAGTTTTGAGGGGGGACTAGCGGGGACTGCTACCTACAATGAGCAGTTCTTC; CDR3aa: CASSFEGGLAGTATYNEQFF
j_gene: TRBJ1-1; v_gene: TRBV6-6; d_gene: TRBD1; abundance: few; CDR3nt: TGTGCCAGCAGTCAACTCCAGGGGGCTTGGAGGGATGAAGCTTTCTTT; CDR3aa: CASSQLQGAWRDEAFF
j_gene: TRBJ2-5; v_gene: TRBV4-1; d_gene: .; abundance: .; CDR3nt: TGCGCCAGCAGCCATAGACTCCTGGAGACCCAGTACTTC; CDR3aa: CASSHRLLETQYF
j_gene: TRBJ1-2; v_gene: TRBV28; d_gene: .; abundance: few; CDR3nt: TGTGCCAGCAGTTCGGTCTGGGGGTATGGTGGCTACACCTTC; CDR3aa: CASSSVWGYGGYTF
j_gene: TRBJ1-2; v_gene: TRBV7-9; d_gene: TRBD1; abundance: many; CDR3nt: TGTGCCAGCAGTATTACAGGGGAGGAGACCTATGGCTACACCTTC; CDR3aa: CASSITGEETYGYTF
j_gene: TRBJ1-6; v_gene: TRBV7-8; d_gene: .; abundance: many; CDR3nt: TGTGCCAGCAGCTTATACCTAGCGGGGGCAGGCTATAATTCACCCCTCCACTTT; CDR3aa: CASSLYLAGAGYNSPLHF
j_gene: TRBJ2-6; v_gene: TRBV12-3/TRBV12-4; d_gene: .; abundance: few; CDR3nt: TGTGCCAGCAGTCCTCCGGACACTCTATCTGGGGCCAACGTCCTGACTTTC; CDR3aa: CASSPPDTLSGANVLTF
j_gene: TRBJ2-3; v_gene: TRBV6-5; d_gene: .; abundance: many; CDR3nt: TGTGCCAGCAGTTACCTACCTGGGAGAGGCCCAGATACGCAGTATTTT; CDR3aa: CASSYLPGRGPDTQYF
j_gene: TRBJ2-7; v_gene: TRBV27; d_gene: TRBD2; abundance: many; CDR3nt: TGTGCCAGCAGTCCCGAACTAGCGGGAGTCGGTTACGAGCAGTACTTC; CDR3aa: CASSPELAGVGYEQYF
j_gene: TRBJ2-1; v_gene: TRBV7-9; d_gene: TRBD1; abundance: many; CDR3nt: TGTGCCAGCAGCTTCCAGGGACAGGTCTACAATGAGCAGTTCTTC; CDR3aa: CASSFQGQVYNEQFF
j_gene: TRBJ2-7; v_gene: TRBV7-8; d_gene: TRBD2; abundance: many; CDR3nt: TGTGCCAGCAGCTTAGAGGCTAGCGGGGGGGAATCCTACGAGCAGTACTTC; CDR3aa: CASSLEASGGESYEQYF
j_gene: TRBJ2-7; v_gene: TRBV7-9; d_gene: .; abundance: few; CDR3nt: TGTGCCAGCAGCTTAGCGCGTGGTTTTGAGTCCTACGAGCAGTACTTC; CDR3aa: CASSLARGFESYEQYF
j_gene: TRBJ2-1; v_gene: TRBV11-2; d_gene: .; abundance: few; CDR3nt: TGTGCCAGCAGCTTAGCGGGAACGATCTACAATGAGCAGTTCTTC; CDR3aa: CASSLAGTIYNEQFF
j_gene: TRBJ2-1; v_gene: TRBV12-5; d_gene: .; abundance: many; CDR3nt: TGTGCTAGTGGTTTGGGGTTTGATGAGCAGTTCTTC; CDR3aa: CASGLGFDEQFF